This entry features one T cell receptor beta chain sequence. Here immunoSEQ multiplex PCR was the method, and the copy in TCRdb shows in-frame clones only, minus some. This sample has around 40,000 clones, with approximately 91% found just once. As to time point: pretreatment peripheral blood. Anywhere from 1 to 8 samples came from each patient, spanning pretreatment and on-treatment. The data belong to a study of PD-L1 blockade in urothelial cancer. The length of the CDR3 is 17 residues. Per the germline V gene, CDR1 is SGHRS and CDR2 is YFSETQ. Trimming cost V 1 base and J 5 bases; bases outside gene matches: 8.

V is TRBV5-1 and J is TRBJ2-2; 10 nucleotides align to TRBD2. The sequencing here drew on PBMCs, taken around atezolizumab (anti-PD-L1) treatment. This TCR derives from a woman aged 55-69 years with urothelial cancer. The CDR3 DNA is TGCGCCAGCAGCTTGATTCTAGCGGGAGATTTAACCGGGGAGCTGTTTTTT. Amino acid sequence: CASSLILAGDLTGELFF.